The next 22 T cell receptor beta chains were all read from a single sample in a study of cytomegalovirus exposure and HLA in healthy donors. 60 Vbeta and 13 Jbeta primers were used in PCR. The table came from immunoSEQ multiplex PCR; TCRdb's copy has only in-frame clones and leaves some out. The sample yields about 140,000 clones, just under 80% seen once. Sequencing was done on a sample of PBMCs. The receptors here all came from a man aged 30 to 39 in good health and CMV-seronegative.

The chain has TRBV4-1 and TRBJ1-2; the match to TRBD1 covers 7 bases. CDR3 length: 15 amino acids. Trimming at V came to 4 bases and at J to 4 bases, leaving 9 bases not matched to a gene. Per the germline V gene, CDR1 is MGHRA and CDR2 is YSYEKL. Written as DNA, the CDR3 is TGCGCCAGCAGCCCCCTCCCCCAGGGGGTCTATGGCTACACCTTC. Protein: CASSPLPQGVYGYTF.

Remarks on this clone: Other DNA variants within this sample encode the same CDR3. The chain employs TRBV25-1 and TRBJ1-1; D might be TRBD1 (6 bases). This CDR3 contains 13 residues. The V gene's germline CDR1 is MGHDK and CDR2 SYGVNS. The ends were cut back, 8 bases at V and 1 base at J, with 11 bases in the middle. CDR3 DNA: TGTGCCAGCCGAAAGGGACAGAACACTGAAGCTTTCTTT. Amino acids: CASRKGQNTEAFF.

V and J are TRBV30 and TRBJ2-5; 7 bases match TRBD1. With V trimmed by 0 bases and J by 5 bases, 6 bases remained unmatched. The CDR3 is 14 amino acids. The V gene's germline CDR1 is GTSNPN and CDR2 SVGIG (reference sequence). The CDR3 spells CAWSVQGIRETQYF. CDR3 nucleotide sequence: TGTGCCTGGAGTGTACAGGGGATCAGGGAGACCCAGTACTTC.

This clone was recorded a few times. V usage is TRBV29-1 and J usage is TRBJ2-7, with D maybe TRBD1 (6 bases). Germline loops: CDR1 SQVTM, CDR2 ANQGSEA. Between the trimmed V and J ends, which lost 8 bases and 6 bases, there was a span of 14 bases. There are 11 residues in the CDR3. The CDR3 is CSSLQGREQYF. As DNA, the CDR3 is TGCAGCTCTCTTCAGGGGCGCGAGCAGTACTTC.

This clone has just a few counts. V is TRBV28 and J is TRBJ1-5, with no clear D. V gave up 6 bases and J gave up 0 bases, with 15 bases separating them. The CDR3 is 16 amino acids. CDR1 is MDHEN and CDR2 is SYDVKM in the germline V gene. DNA of the CDR3: TGTGCCAGCAGCATCACGGGGAAGCATAGCAATCAGCCCCAGCATTTT. Translating it yields CASSITGKHSNQPQHF.

This rearrangement joins TRBV6-6 to TRBJ2-1, with D maybe TRBD2 (6 bases). V gave up 7 bases and J gave up 0 bases, with 10 bases separating them. This CDR3 contains 14 residues. Germline CDR1 MNHNY, CDR2 SVGAGI (reference sequence). The CDR3 protein is CASTPGVSYNEQFF. In DNA, the CDR3 is TGTGCCAGCACCCCGGGGGTCTCCTACAATGAGCAGTTCTTC.

V is TRBV29-1 and J is TRBJ1-1, with D possibly being TRBD1 (5 bases). The ends were cut back, 6 bases at V and 2 bases at J, with 13 bases in the middle. The CDR3 totals 13 residues. Germline lookup yields CDR1 SQVTM and CDR2 ANQGSEA. CDR3 region: CSVGGRVNTEAFF. The CDR3 nucleotides are TGCAGCGTGGGAGGCAGGGTCAACACTGAAGCTTTCTTT.

V is TRBV4-1 and J is TRBJ2-7, with TRBD2 matching 9 bases. The CDR3 runs 17 residues. V was clipped by 4 bases and J by 5 bases; unmatched bases: 15. Germline V lookup: CDR1 MGHRA, CDR2 YSYEKL. The CDR3 reads CASSLDSGLSGGNEQYF. DNA of the CDR3: TGCGCCAGCAGCCTCGACAGTGGACTTAGCGGGGGCAACGAGCAGTACTTC.

This chain connects TRBV6-1 to TRBJ2-1; 12 positions agree with TRBD1. Germline values: CDR1 MNHNS, CDR2 SASEGT. J gave up 5 bases and V 6 bases, and 5 bases lay outside the gene matches. The CDR3 consists of 15 residues. The chain's CDR3 is CASRAGQGANNEQFF. The CDR3 DNA reads as TGTGCCAGCAGGGCGGGACAGGGGGCGAACAATGAGCAGTTCTTC.

The J gene is TRBJ1-3, the V gene TRBV2; D might be TRBD1 (5 bases). This CDR3 is built from 15 residues. Deletions cut 5 bases from V and 0 bases from J, with 11 bases between. Germline V CDR1 and CDR2: SNHLY, FYNNEI. CDR3 amino acids: CASSPGLSSGNTIYF. Here the CDR3 DNA reads TGTGCCAGCAGTCCAGGGCTAAGCTCTGGAAACACCATATATTTT.

This sequence joins TRBV6-1 and TRBJ1-1; D unclear. This CDR3 region has 12 residues. Trimming pared 5 bases from V and 7 bases from J, leaving 11 bases between. Germline V gene sequence: CDR1 MNHNS, CDR2 SASEGT. CDR3 DNA sequence: TGTGCCAGCAGTTCCTTGACGGGTGAAGCTTTCTTT. Its translation: CASSSLTGEAFF.

CDR3 sequence reads: CASSTSRTGAPETQYF. The DNA of the CDR3 is TGTGCCAGCAGCACCAGCCGGACAGGGGCCCCAGAGACCCAGTACTTC. The chain employs TRBV9 and TRBJ2-5, with TRBD1 matching over 9 bases. V was pared by 4 bases and J by 4 bases, with 11 bases of the junction left unmatched. This CDR3 is built from 16 residues. CDR1 is SGDLS and CDR2 is YYNGEE in the germline V gene.

The CDR3 coding sequence is TGTGCCAGCAGCCCCCTCTCCAAGCGGGGTTATTCCAATGAGCAGTTCTTC. This translates into CASSPLSKRGYSNEQFF. The V and J genes are TRBV4-2 and TRBJ2-1, with 7 bases lining up with TRBD2. The V segment lost 4 bases and the J segment 6 bases; nucleotides outside the gene matches: 15. Germline V gene lookup returns CDR1 LGHNA and CDR2 YNFKEQ. CDR3 length equals 17 residues.

The chain is built from TRBV28 and TRBJ1-2; TRBD1 matches at 7 bases. CDR1 is MDHEN, CDR2 SYDVKM, per germline. V trimming: 6 bases; J trimming: 8 bases; junction bases outside the gene matches: 15. This CDR3 region has 15 residues. CDR3 nucleotide sequence: TGTGCCAGCAGACTCTACATAGGGGGCGCGGGCGGCTACACCTTC. It codes for CASRLYIGGAGGYTF.

The chain combines TRBV5-1 with TRBJ2-1; D is uncertain. This CDR3 has 15 residues. CDR1 is SGHRS, CDR2 YFSETQ, per germline. The V gene lost 0 bases and the J gene lost 5 bases, with 12 bases spanning the gap. In nucleotides, the CDR3 is TGCGCCAGCAGCTTGGTAGTACTCCGCGACAATGAGCAGTTCTTC. Translated, it gives CASSLVVLRDNEQFF.

The chain uses TRBV10-3 and TRBJ2-1; D is possibly TRBD1 (6 bases). V shed 4 bases and J shed 2 bases, with 15 bases lying between them. The CDR3 spans 16 residues. Germline loops: CDR1 ENHRY, CDR2 SYGVKD. The DNA of the CDR3 is TGTGCCATCAGTGCCCCCGGACAGCACACCTACAATGAGCAGTTCTTC. This translates into CAISAPGQHTYNEQFF.

The chain carries TRBV7-3 and TRBJ1-3, with 7 bases aligning to TRBD1. CDR3 length: 15 amino acids. Per the germline V gene, CDR1 is SGHTA and CDR2 is FQGTGA. Unmatched junction bases numbered 6, after V lost 5 bases and J lost 2 bases. CDR3: CASSERGGAGNTIYF. CDR3 nucleotide sequence: TGTGCCAGCAGCGAACGAGGGGGCGCTGGAAACACCATATATTTT.

The chain carries TRBV7-3 and TRBJ2-3; 11 nucleotides agree with TRBD2. The V gene's germline CDR1 is SGHTA and CDR2 FQGTGA. CDR3 size: 15 residues. Germline trimming cut 2 bases from V and 5 bases from J; bases unmatched to any gene: 3. Here the CDR3 DNA reads TGTGCCAGCAGCTTATTCGGACTAGCGGGAGATACGCAGTATTTT. This encodes CASSLFGLAGDTQYF.

Remarks on this clone: One end of the junction varies from germline; a read error may be responsible. This sequence joins TRBV6-5 and TRBJ2-1; possible D gene TRBD1, 5 bases. This CDR3 region has 12 residues. Germline CDR1 reads MNHEY; CDR2 reads SVGAGI. CDR3 sequence reads: CVSRRQYNEQFF. DNA of the CDR3: TGTGTCAGCAGACGACAGTACAATGAGCAGTTCTTC.

The chain combines TRBV6-1 with TRBJ2-7; 8 positions agree with TRBD1. The germline CDR1 and CDR2 sequences are MNHNS and SASEGT. The CDR3 is 14 amino acids. The V gene end was trimmed by 2 bases and the J gene end by 4 bases; junction bases not matched to a gene: 4. The CDR3 region is CASSEQGQVYEQYF. The CDR3 region has the DNA TGTGCCAGCAGTGAACAGGGACAGGTATACGAGCAGTACTTC.

This chain joins TRBV5-5 and TRBJ2-2; weak D call: TRBD1 (5 bases). Per the germline V gene, CDR1 is SGHKS and CDR2 is YYEKEE (reference sequence). V was shortened by 4 bases and J by 4 bases, with 17 bases between the two germline ends. The CDR3 totals 16 residues. CDR3 DNA: TGTGCCAGCAGCCCATCGGTAGGGGCTGGCACCGGGGAGCTGTTTTTT. Its translation: CASSPSVGAGTGELFF.

For this clone: Other DNA sequences in the same sample also yield this CDR3. The V call is TRBV7-9, the J call TRBJ1-2, with 8 nucleotides matching TRBD1. The CDR3 contains 13 residues. CDR1 is SEHNR, CDR2 FQNEAQ, per germline (reference sequence). The V gene end was trimmed by 5 bases and the J gene end by 5 bases; junction bases not matched to a gene: 4. As DNA, the CDR3 is TGTGCCAGCAGCCCAGGGGGCTTGTATGGCTACACCTTC. Translation gives CASSPGGLYGYTF.